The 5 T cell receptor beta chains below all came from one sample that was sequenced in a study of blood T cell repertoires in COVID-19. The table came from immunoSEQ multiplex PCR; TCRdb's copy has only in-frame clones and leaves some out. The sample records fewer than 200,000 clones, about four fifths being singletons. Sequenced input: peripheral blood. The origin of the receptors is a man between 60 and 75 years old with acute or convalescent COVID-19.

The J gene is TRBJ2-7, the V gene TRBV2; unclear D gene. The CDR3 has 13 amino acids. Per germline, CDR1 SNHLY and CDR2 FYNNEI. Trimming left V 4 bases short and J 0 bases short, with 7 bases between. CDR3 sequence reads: CASSVVGSYEQYF. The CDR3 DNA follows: TGTGCCAGCAGTGTTGTCGGCTCCTACGAGCAGTACTTC.

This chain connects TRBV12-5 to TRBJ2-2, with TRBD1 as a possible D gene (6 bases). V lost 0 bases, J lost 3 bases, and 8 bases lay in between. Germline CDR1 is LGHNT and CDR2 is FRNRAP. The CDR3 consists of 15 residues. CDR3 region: CASGLVQGYTGELFF. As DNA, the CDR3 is TGTGCTAGTGGTTTGGTACAGGGTTACACCGGGGAGCTGTTTTTT.

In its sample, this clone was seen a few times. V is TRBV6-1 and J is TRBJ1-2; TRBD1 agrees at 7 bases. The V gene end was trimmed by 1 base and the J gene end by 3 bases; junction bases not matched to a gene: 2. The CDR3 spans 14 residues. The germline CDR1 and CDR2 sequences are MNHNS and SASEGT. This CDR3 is CASSEEQGDYGYTF. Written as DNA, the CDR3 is TGTGCCAGCAGTGAAGAGCAGGGGGACTATGGCTACACCTTC.

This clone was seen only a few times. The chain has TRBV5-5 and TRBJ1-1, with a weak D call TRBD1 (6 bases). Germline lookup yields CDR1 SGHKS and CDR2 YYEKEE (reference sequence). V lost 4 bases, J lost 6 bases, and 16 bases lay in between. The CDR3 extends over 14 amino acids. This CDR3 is CASSPTTGHAEAFF. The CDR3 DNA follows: TGTGCCAGCAGCCCGACTACAGGGCACGCTGAAGCTTTCTTT.

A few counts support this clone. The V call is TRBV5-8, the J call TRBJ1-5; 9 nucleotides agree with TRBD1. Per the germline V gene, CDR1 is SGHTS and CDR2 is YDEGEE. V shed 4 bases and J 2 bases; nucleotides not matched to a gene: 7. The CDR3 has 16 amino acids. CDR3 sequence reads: CASSATDRGGNQPQHF. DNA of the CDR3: TGTGCCAGCAGCGCTACGGACAGGGGAGGCAATCAGCCCCAGCATTTT.